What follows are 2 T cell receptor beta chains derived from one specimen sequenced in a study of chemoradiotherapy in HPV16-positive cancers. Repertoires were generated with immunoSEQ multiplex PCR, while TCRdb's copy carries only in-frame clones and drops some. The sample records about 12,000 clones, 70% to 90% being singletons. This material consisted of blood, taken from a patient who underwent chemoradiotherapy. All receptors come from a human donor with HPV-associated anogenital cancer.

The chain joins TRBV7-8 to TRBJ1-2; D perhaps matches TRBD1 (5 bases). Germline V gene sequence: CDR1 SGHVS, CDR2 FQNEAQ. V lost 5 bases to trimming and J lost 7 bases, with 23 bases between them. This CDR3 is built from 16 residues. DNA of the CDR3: TGTGCCAGCAGCAACCCAGTGCGGGGCCCTCCAGGTGGCTACACCTTC. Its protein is CASSNPVRGPPGGYTF.

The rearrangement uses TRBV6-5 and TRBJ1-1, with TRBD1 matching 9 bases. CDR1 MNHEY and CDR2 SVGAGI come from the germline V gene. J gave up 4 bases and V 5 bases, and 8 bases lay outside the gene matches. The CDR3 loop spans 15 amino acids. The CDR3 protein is CASSVQGARGTEAFF. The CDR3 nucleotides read TGTGCCAGCAGTGTACAGGGGGCGCGGGGCACTGAAGCTTTCTTT.